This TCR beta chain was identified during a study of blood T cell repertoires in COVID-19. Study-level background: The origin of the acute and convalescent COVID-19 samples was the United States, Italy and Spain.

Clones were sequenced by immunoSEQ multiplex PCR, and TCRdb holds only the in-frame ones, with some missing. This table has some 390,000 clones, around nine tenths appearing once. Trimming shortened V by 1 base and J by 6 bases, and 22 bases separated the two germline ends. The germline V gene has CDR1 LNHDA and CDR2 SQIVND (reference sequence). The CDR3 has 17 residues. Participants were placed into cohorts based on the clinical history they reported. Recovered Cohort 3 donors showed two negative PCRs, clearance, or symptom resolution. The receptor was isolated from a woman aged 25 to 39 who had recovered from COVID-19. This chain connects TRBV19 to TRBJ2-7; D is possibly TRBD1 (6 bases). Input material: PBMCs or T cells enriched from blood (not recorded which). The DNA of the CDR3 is TGTGCCAGTAGTATAGGCCGGGACAAAGCGAAAACCCCCGAGCAGTACTTC. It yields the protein CASSIGRDKAKTPEQYF.